This T cell receptor beta chain was recovered during a study of beta chain features in type 1 diabetes. Study outcomes and limitations: Comparison showed that naive, central memory and Treg TCRB repertoires appeared more similar among patients than among healthy donors. Moderately but significantly shorter TCRB CDR3s were found in Type 1 diabetes patients in all four CD4+ subsets. VDJ junctions from type 1 diabetes patients carried fewer insertions and larger deletions.

On this clone itself: Its target is unknown.

The authors reverse transcribed all of the isolated RNA, so sequencing captured expressed TCRB transcripts. Clones were read by immunoSEQ multiplex PCR, and TCRdb kept only the in-frame ones, dropping some. The sample has approximately 50,000 clones, 55% to 70% seen once; the top ten hold 0.29%. The CDR3 is 17 residues long. The V gene's germline CDR1 is SGHDT and CDR2 YYEEEE. Germline trimming cut 2 bases from V and 6 bases from J; bases unmatched to any gene: 6. The clonotype originates from a woman in her thirties with type 1 diabetes. The chain has TRBV5-6 and TRBJ2-1; TRBD2 matches at 15 bases. The sample comprised stem cell memory CD4+ T cells from blood. CDR3 sequence: CASSFGLAGGPPNEQFF. The DNA for the CDR3 is TGTGCCAGCAGCTTCGGACTAGCGGGAGGGCCACCCAATGAGCAGTTCTTC.